This section outlines one T cell receptor (beta chain) sequence together with its context. This specimen belongs to a study of identical twins. The CDR3 length is 13 residues. CDR1 and CDR2 (germline): SEHNR, FQNEAQ (reference sequence). J lost 12 bases, V lost 3 bases, and 8 bases had no gene match. TCRdb redid the calling of the 5' RACE reads with MiXCR, one entry per CDR3 protein. The repertoire holds 550,000 to 700,000 distinct CDR3 sequences, with 7.5% to 10% as singletons. These data were also filed under a second study, of yellow fever vaccine responses in identical twins.

V gene TRBV7-9 combines with J gene TRBJ1-2; 9 bases line up with TRBD1. The sequence was obtained from a woman aged 18-30 years in good health. The sequencing input was PBMCs. The CDR3 region is CASSLGQGVRNTF. CDR3 sequence (DNA): TGTGCCAGCAGCTTGGGACAGGGTGTACGCAACACCTTC.